One sample yielded the 20 T cell receptor beta chains listed below, sequenced in a study of radiotherapy plus CTLA-4 blockade in lung cancer. Libraries were prepared by immunoSEQ multiplex PCR; TCRdb keeps only in-frame clonotypes and omits some of them. The sample has 80,000 or so clones, around 78% seen once. The sample was peripheral blood, taken from a patient treated with radiotherapy plus ipilimumab. Source of these receptors: a human donor with non-small cell lung cancer whose response to radiotherapy plus ipilimumab could not be evaluated. Some clones in this sample may be carry-over from other donors' samples.

The V and J genes are TRBV4-1 and TRBJ2-7, with TRBD1 identical over 7 bases. The CDR3 has 13 residues. Per germline, CDR1 MGHRA and CDR2 YSYEKL. After removal of 4 bases from V and 4 bases from J, the junction contained 4 bases not matched to a gene. This CDR3 is CASSRGTEYEQYF. The DNA of the CDR3 is TGCGCCAGCAGCCGTGGGACAGAATACGAGCAGTACTTC.

About this clone: The sample carries other DNA sequences with the same CDR3. The gene calls are TRBV5-1 and TRBJ2-1, with 8 bases aligning to TRBD2. The CDR3 sequence is 17 residues long. Germline assignment: CDR1 SGHRS and CDR2 YFSETQ. V lost 4 bases to trimming and J lost 7 bases; unmatched junction nucleotides: 16. The DNA of the CDR3 is TGCGCCAGCAGCCTTGGGACCAGCGGGGGTTTTAAAAATGAGCAGTTCTTC. Translating gives CASSLGTSGGFKNEQFF.

V is TRBV5-5 and J is TRBJ2-7, with 9 bases aligning to TRBD2. V trimming: 4 bases; J trimming: 9 bases; junction bases outside the gene matches: 14. The germline V gene encodes CDR1 SGHKS and CDR2 YYEKEE (reference sequence). The CDR3 extends over 15 amino acids. CDR3 protein: CASSRLAGGAAVQYF. CDR3 nucleotides: TGTGCCAGCAGCCGTCTCGCGGGGGGGGCAGCTGTGCAGTACTTC.

This chain joins TRBV9 and TRBJ1-1; possible D gene TRBD1, 5 bases. V lost 4 bases, J lost 1 base, and 8 bases lay in between. The CDR3 is made up of 13 amino acids. Germline CDR1 is SGDLS and CDR2 is YYNGEE. The CDR3 DNA reads as TGTGCCAGCAGCTTCACAGGGAACACTGAAGCTTTCTTT. As protein: CASSFTGNTEAFF. Variable domain in full (rest from reference TRBV9 and TRBJ1-1): DSGVTQTPKHLITATGQRVTLRCSPRSGDLSVYWYQQSLDQGLQFLIQYYNGEERAKGNILERFSAQQFPDLHSELNLSSLELGDSALYFCASSFTGNTEAFFGQGTRLTVV.

The gene calls are TRBV10-3 and TRBJ2-3; the D gene is possibly TRBD2 (6 bases). The CDR3 is made up of 14 amino acids. From germline, CDR1 is ENHRY and CDR2 SYGVKD. With 4 bases removed from V and 7 bases from J, the gap between germline ends came to 15 bases. The CDR3 DNA follows: TGTGCCATCAGTGCCCTGGAGGGGCGAAATACGCAGTATTTT. Encoded protein: CAISALEGRNTQYF.

The rearrangement uses TRBV11-2 and TRBJ2-1, with 8 bases that match TRBD1. With 2 bases clipped from V and 3 bases from J, the junction kept 3 bases outside the gene matches. Germline V lookup: CDR1 SGHAT, CDR2 FQNNGV. The CDR3 is 15 amino acids. The CDR3, as DNA: TGTGCCAGCAGCTTAATAACAGGGGGCTACAATGAGCAGTTCTTC. This sequence encodes CASSLITGGYNEQFF.

The chain recombines TRBV27 with TRBJ1-6; 7 nucleotides match TRBD1. The germline V gene has CDR1 MNHEY and CDR2 SMNVEV (reference sequence). V trimming: 6 bases; J trimming: 4 bases; junction bases outside the gene matches: 12. The CDR3 runs to 17 residues. CDR3 in amino acids: CASSSTGQEAYNSPLHF. The CDR3 DNA sequence: TGTGCCAGCAGCTCTACCGGACAGGAGGCTTATAATTCACCCCTCCACTTT.

The V and J genes are TRBV29-1 and TRBJ1-6, with 10 bases lining up with TRBD1. CDR3 size: 15 residues. Trimming at V came to 1 base and at J to 9 bases, leaving 6 bases not matched to a gene. CDR1 is SQVTM and CDR2 is ANQGSEA in the germline V gene. The CDR3 spells CSVEGWGQGLSPLHF. The CDR3 DNA sequence: TGCAGCGTTGAAGGGTGGGGACAGGGGCTTTCACCCCTCCACTTT.

V and J are TRBV7-2 and TRBJ1-2, with D possibly TRBD1 on 5 matching bases. CDR3 length: 13 amino acids. V gave up 3 bases and J gave up 2 bases, with 7 bases separating them. The germline gives CDR1 SGHTA, CDR2 FQGNSA. In nucleotides, the CDR3 is TGTGCCAGCAGCTTCTGGGGCAACTATGGCTACACCTTC. This translates into CASSFWGNYGYTF.

The genes are TRBV6-1 and TRBJ1-1; D is uncertain. Germline V lookup: CDR1 MNHNS, CDR2 SASEGT. This CDR3 is 12 amino acids long. The V end was cut by 1 base, the J end by 8 bases, with 8 bases between. In nucleotides, the CDR3 is TGTGCCAGCAGTGAAGGAGGATGGGAAGCTTTCTTT. Translation: CASSEGGWEAFF.

Note on this clone: Other DNA sequences within the sample encode an identical CDR3. V is TRBV5-1 and J is TRBJ2-5, with 7 nucleotides matching TRBD2. The CDR3 loop spans 13 amino acids. V lost 2 bases and J lost 3; bases outside the gene matches: 1. CDR1 is SGHRS, CDR2 YFSETQ, per germline. Written as DNA, the CDR3 is TGCGCCAGCAGCTTAGCGGGGAAAGAGACCCAGTACTTC. Residues: CASSLAGKETQYF.

This chain uses TRBV7-9 with TRBJ2-6, with D unclear. CDR3 size: 17 residues. Trimming shortened V by 1 base and J by 0 bases, and 10 bases separated the two germline ends. Germline lookup yields CDR1 SEHNR and CDR2 FQNEAQ (reference sequence). The CDR3 loop is CASSLGTSGSGANVLTF. The CDR3 nucleotides are TGTGCCAGCAGCTTAGGTACGTCCGGCTCTGGGGCCAACGTCCTGACTTTC. The full variable domain, its missing parts supplied by reference TRBV7-9 and TRBJ2-6, is DTGVSQNPRHKITKRGQNVTFRCDPISEHNRLYWYRQTLGQGPEFLTYFQNEAQLEKSRLLSDRFSAERPKGSFSTLEIQRTEQGDSAMYLCASSLGTSGSGANVLTFGAGSRLTVL.

The V gene is TRBV7-9, the J gene TRBJ2-1, with 7 bases fitting TRBD2. J lost 4 bases, V lost 4 bases, and 7 bases had no gene match. Looked up from germline, CDR1 is SEHNR and CDR2 is FQNEAQ (reference sequence). This CDR3 contains 15 residues. The CDR3 protein is CASSSPGGRYNEQFF. CDR3 DNA sequence: TGTGCCAGCAGCTCCCCCGGGGGGAGGTACAATGAGCAGTTCTTC.

In DNA, the CDR3 is TGTGCCAGCAGCCCGGACTTAAATAACTATGGCTACACCTTC. It encodes CASSPDLNNYGYTF. The chain carries TRBV5-6 and TRBJ1-2; no clear D gene. The CDR3 loop spans 14 amino acids. The germline gives CDR1 SGHDT, CDR2 YYEEEE. The V and J ends lost 4 bases and 1 base respectively, with 11 bases between them.

The chain couples TRBV7-9 to TRBJ1-2; D remains unclear. CDR3 length equals 14 residues. The germline V gene encodes CDR1 SEHNR and CDR2 FQNEAQ (reference sequence). The V end was cut by 1 base, the J end by 2 bases, with 8 bases between. The CDR3 spells CASSLDRGNYGYTF. In DNA form, the CDR3 reads TGTGCCAGCAGCTTAGATAGAGGGAACTATGGCTACACCTTC.

This sequence joins TRBV5-1 and TRBJ1-2; no reliable D call. Trimming took 0 bases from V and 4 from J, leaving 10 bases between them. The CDR3 extends over 14 amino acids. CDR1 is SGHRS and CDR2 is YFSETQ in the germline V gene. CDR3 nucleotides: TGCGCCAGCAGCTTGGGTGACACCTCCTATGGCTACACCTTC. As protein: CASSLGDTSYGYTF.

The chain joins TRBV4-3 to TRBJ2-3, with 14 bases that match TRBD2. Germline V gives CDR1 LGHNA, CDR2 YSLEER. The V gene end was trimmed by 4 bases and the J gene end by 3 bases; junction bases not matched to a gene: 6. The CDR3 contains 17 residues. CDR3: CASSRGLAGGVTDTQYF. CDR3 in DNA: TGCGCCAGCAGCCGAGGACTAGCGGGGGGTGTAACAGATACGCAGTATTTT.

This chain links TRBV27 with TRBJ2-3, with 12 positions matching TRBD2. Germline V gene sequence: CDR1 MNHEY, CDR2 SMNVEV (reference sequence). Trimming took 2 bases from V and 0 from J; bases not matched to a gene: 6. The CDR3 contains 18 residues. The CDR3 is CASSLGLAGLPSTDTQYF. CDR3 sequence (DNA): TGTGCCAGCAGTTTAGGACTAGCGGGGTTACCTAGCACAGATACGCAGTATTTT.

This clone was observed once. The rearrangement links TRBV5-4 to TRBJ2-5; D perhaps matches TRBD2 (6 bases). The J call could be wrong; TRBJ2-7 is a better fit for the DNA end. The CDR3 is made up of 15 amino acids. Germline values: CDR1 SGHNT, CDR2 YYREEE (reference sequence). CDR3 in amino acids: CASSLSVGSMNEQYF. CDR3 coding DNA: TGTGCCAGCAGCTTGTCGGTCGGGAGCATGAACGAGCAGTACTTC.

This chain connects TRBV6-5 to TRBJ1-4; TRBD1 matches 9 bases. Germline V gene sequence: CDR1 MNHEY, CDR2 SVGAGI. V shed 2 bases, J shed 6 bases, and the junction held 7 bases outside the gene matches. This CDR3 region has 16 residues. CDR3 loop: CASSYTYRGRHEKLFF. For the CDR3, the DNA is TGTGCCAGCAGTTACACATACAGGGGGCGGCATGAAAAACTGTTTTTT.